Each of the 8 T cell receptor beta chains below was sequenced from the same sample in a study of regulatory T cells in long-lasting Graves disease. Assembly of TCR beta libraries relied on iRepertoire HTBI primers together with Arm-PCR of CDR3 regions. Each CDR3 protein gets one entry after TCRdb re-called the multiplex PCR reads with MiXCR. The table shows a few hundred thousand distinct CDR3 sequences, with roughly 24% occurring only once. The sample's time point: persistent/refractory GD, antithyroid drugs over 5 years with positive TRAb. The TCR library was prepared using RNA isolated from PBMCs. The source was peripheral blood mononuclear cells (PBMCs), collected when the disease was refractory, from a patient treated with antithyroid drugs. Receptor source: a woman aged 40 to 50 with Graves disease.

This clonotype was seen a handful of times. The chain combines TRBV11-2 with TRBJ1-2, with D possibly matching TRBD1 (6 bases). This CDR3 comprises 17 residues. V lost 5 bases, J lost 0 bases, and 19 bases lay in between. From germline, CDR1 is SGHAT and CDR2 FQNNGV. The CDR3 loop is CASSPSPGALTNYGYTF. As DNA, the CDR3 is TGTGCCAGCAGCCCCAGCCCGGGGGCTCTTACTAACTATGGCTACACCTTC.

Many counts were recorded for this clonotype. This chain joins TRBV20-1 and TRBJ2-5; 13 nucleotides align to TRBD2. Per germline, CDR1 DFQATT and CDR2 SNEGSKA (reference sequence). The CDR3 totals 15 residues. The J segment lost 2 bases and the V segment lost 2 bases, leaving 2 bases of the junction unmatched. CDR3 region: CSARQGLAGQETQYF. The CDR3 DNA follows: TGCAGTGCTAGACAGGGACTAGCGGGACAAGAGACCCAGTACTTC.

The CDR3 sequence: CASSGTADQPQHF. CDR3 sequence (DNA): TGTGCCAGTAGCGGGACAGCCGATCAGCCCCAGCATTTT. The chain carries TRBV19 and TRBJ1-5; 7 bases line up with TRBD1. Per germline, CDR1 LNHDA and CDR2 SQIVND (reference sequence). There are 13 residues in the CDR3. V lost 6 bases and J lost 5; bases outside the gene matches: 4.

This clonotype appeared many times. This chain uses TRBV7-8 with TRBJ1-5, with D possibly matching TRBD1 (5 bases). The CDR3 is 16 residues long. Deletions cut 7 bases from V and 3 bases from J, with 19 bases between. Per the germline V gene, CDR1 is SGHVS and CDR2 is FQNEAQ. CDR3 coding DNA: TGTGCCAGCACCCAAGAGGGGAGGTGGGCCAATCAGCCCCAGCATTTT. It is translated as CASTQEGRWANQPQHF.

This clonotype was found many times. This chain joins TRBV6-2 or TRBV6-3 and TRBJ2-4; perhaps TRBD2 as D (5 bases). The CDR3 consists of 14 residues. Germline lookup yields CDR1 MNHEY and CDR2 SVGEGT. Trimming pared 5 bases from V and 0 bases from J, leaving 8 bases between. The DNA for the CDR3 is TGTGCCAGCAGTGATGGACTAGCCAAAAACATTCAGTACTTC. Amino acids: CASSDGLAKNIQYF.

This clonotype was counted between two and nine times. In DNA form, the CDR3 reads TGTGCCAGCAGTTCCCCCGACAGGGGGCTTCAGCCCCAGCATTTT. It specifies CASSSPDRGLQPQHF. The rearrangement uses TRBV2 and TRBJ1-5; 10 bases line up with TRBD1. This CDR3 contains 15 residues. Germline V CDR1 and CDR2: SNHLY, FYNNEI. V gave up 5 bases and J gave up 6 bases; unmatched junction bases: 7.

The chain employs TRBV7-6 and TRBJ1-1; D unresolved. Germline CDR1 is SGHVS and CDR2 is FNYEAQ. The CDR3 is 19 amino acids. V lost 0 bases and J lost 1, with 21 bases in between. In DNA form, the CDR3 reads TGTGCCAGCAGCTTAGCGTCTTATTCCCGGCCGGCCACGAACACTGAAGCTTTCTTT. Translating gives CASSLASYSRPATNTEAFF. The entire variable domain, with the rest obtained from reference TRBV7-6 and TRBJ1-1, is as follows: GAGVSQSPRYKVTKRGQDVALRCDPISGHVSLYWYRQALGQGPEFLTYFNYEAQQDKSGLPNDRFSAERPEGSISTLTIQRTEQRDSAMYRCASSLASYSRPATNTEAFFGQGTRLTVV.

The chain links TRBV20-1 to TRBJ2-5; D remains ambiguous. The V end lost 6 bases, the J end lost 5 bases, and 13 bases lay between the germline ends. Germline V gene data show CDR1 as DFQATT and CDR2 as SNEGSKA (reference sequence). The CDR3 consists of 12 residues. The CDR3 spells CSAGRRTETQYF. Here the CDR3 DNA reads TGCAGTGCGGGTCGGCGAACCGAGACCCAGTACTTC.